This record looks at one T cell receptor beta chain sequence and its context. The same CDR3 is also encoded by other DNA sequences in this sample. This record belongs to a study of shared clonotypes between healthy human individuals. The CDR3 totals 14 residues. Germline assignment: CDR1 SGHRS and CDR2 YFSETQ. Trimming cost V 0 bases and J 4 bases, with 7 bases left between them. Some clones are missing from TCRdb's copy, which holds only in-frame ones; the method was immunoSEQ multiplex PCR. In the table there are approximately 1.5 million clones, 98% of which are singletons. This chain links TRBV5-1 with TRBJ2-2, with D perhaps TRBD1 (5 bases). The receptor was isolated from a man aged 25 to 40 in good health. Sequences were obtained from naive CD4+ T cells sorted from blood. Subset meaning: CD45RA+ positively selected. The chain's CDR3 is CASSLVQGTGELFF. In DNA, the CDR3 is TGCGCCAGCAGCTTGGTTCAGGGCACCGGGGAGCTGTTTTTT.